This T cell receptor (beta chain) was documented in a study of early T cells in non-severe SARS-CoV-2 infection. This clonotype was seen at least ten times. What it binds is unknown. Individual cDNA molecules each received unique molecular identifiers attached to them. TCRdb analysed the 5' RACE reads with MiXCR anew, one entry per CDR3 protein. The sample holds roughly 63,000 distinct CDR3 sequences, approximately 12% seen once. Study findings and constraints: Lookups in VDJdb leaned toward anti-spike CD8 responses and missed private and CD4 specificities.

The CDR3 covers 14 residues. With V trimmed by 7 bases and J by 7 bases, 9 bases remained unmatched. The source material was whole blood. The sequence was collected from an adult who was a healthcare worker with PCR-confirmed SARS-CoV-2 infection or an uninfected control (not recorded which). The chain is built from TRBV12-3 or TRBV12-4 and TRBJ1-2, with 10 bases identical to TRBD1. The CDR3 protein is CASIGRQGAAGYTF. In nucleotides, the CDR3 is TGTGCCAGCATTGGGAGACAGGGGGCGGCTGGCTACACCTTC.